This TCR beta chain was captured by sequencing in a study of early T cells in non-severe SARS-CoV-2 infection. Many counts were recorded for this clonotype. With V trimmed by 0 bases and J by 2 bases, 3 bases remained unmatched. The CDR3 spans 16 residues. Germline-derived CDR1 and CDR2 are LGHDT and YNNKEL (reference sequence). Individual cDNA molecules were tagged with unique molecular identifiers, the study reported. TCRdb ran MiXCR on the 5' RACE reads and lists one entry per CDR3 protein. The sample records 28,000 or so distinct CDR3 sequences, around 5% being singletons. V gene TRBV3-1 combines with J gene TRBJ1-5; TRBD1 agrees at 8 bases. The TCR sequence derives from an adult who was a healthcare worker with PCR-confirmed SARS-CoV-2 infection or an uninfected control (not recorded which). Sequencing input: whole blood. The CDR3 sequence: CASSQDQGQGNQPQHF. The CDR3 bases are TGTGCCAGCAGCCAAGATCAGGGACAGGGCAATCAGCCCCAGCATTTT. The whole variable domain, filled in from reference TRBV3-1 and TRBJ1-5, reads DTAVSQTPKYLVTQMGNDKSIKCEQNLGHDTMYWYKQDSKKFLKIMFSYNNKELIINETVPNRFSPKSPDKAHLNLHINSLELGDSAVYFCASSQDQGQGNQPQHFGDGTRLSIL.